This T cell receptor delta chain was identified during a study of gamma-delta T cells after stem cell transplantation. V was clipped by 5 bases and J by 5 bases; unmatched bases: 10. CDR1 and CDR2 (germline): GEAIGNYY, EKD. The CDR3 is 15 residues long. Within the sample, this clone is large (0.1 to 1%). TCRdb called clones anew from the RT-PCR reads with CATT. The repertoire holds about 1,300 delta-chain clones, with roughly 3.5% as singletons. The source material was gamma-delta T cells. V gene TRDV2 combines with J gene TRDJ1; 10 bases agree with TRDD3. This sequence was found in a human donor. It is not recorded whose cells these are; they may come from a transplant donor. The DNA of the CDR3 is TGTGCCTGTGTCCCACTGGGGGATTGGCAGGATAAACTCATCTTT. Residues: CACVPLGDWQDKLIF.